This T cell receptor beta chain is drawn from a study of T cell responses to AZD1222 COVID-19 vaccine. Here immunoSEQ multiplex PCR was the method, and the copy in TCRdb shows in-frame clones only, minus some. The data hold about 110,000 clones, with 90% to 95% observed a single time. Trimming removed 2 bases from V and 10 bases from J, with 17 bases in between. Germline V gene sequence: CDR1 MNHEY, CDR2 SMNVEV (reference sequence). This CDR3 spans 14 amino acids. The receptor was derived from an adult in good health. The input for sequencing was peripheral blood, taken on day 0 of AZD1222 vaccination. This chain links TRBV27 with TRBJ1-1; no clear D gene. CDR3 DNA sequence: TGTGCCAGCAGTTTAAATTCTCACAATGAGGGAGCTTTCTTT. This codes for CASSLNSHNEGAFF.